This T cell receptor beta chain stems from a study of shared clonotypes between healthy human individuals. This CDR3 contains 15 residues. The V segment lost 5 bases and the J segment 0 bases; nucleotides outside the gene matches: 6. Per germline, CDR1 MGHRA and CDR2 YSYEKL. Generated by immunoSEQ multiplex PCR, the TCRdb table keeps only in-frame clones and is missing some. Of 450,000 to 550,000 clones listed, 79% are singletons. The TCR was taken from a woman aged 40 to 50 in good health. Some clones in this sample may be carry-over from other donors' samples. The sample taken for sequencing was PBMCs. The V gene is TRBV4-1, the J gene TRBJ2-7; TRBD1 aligns across 8 bases. CDR3 sequence (DNA): TGCGCCAGCAGCTCACAAACAGGGGGCTCCTACGAGCAGTACTTC. It specifies CASSSQTGGSYEQYF.